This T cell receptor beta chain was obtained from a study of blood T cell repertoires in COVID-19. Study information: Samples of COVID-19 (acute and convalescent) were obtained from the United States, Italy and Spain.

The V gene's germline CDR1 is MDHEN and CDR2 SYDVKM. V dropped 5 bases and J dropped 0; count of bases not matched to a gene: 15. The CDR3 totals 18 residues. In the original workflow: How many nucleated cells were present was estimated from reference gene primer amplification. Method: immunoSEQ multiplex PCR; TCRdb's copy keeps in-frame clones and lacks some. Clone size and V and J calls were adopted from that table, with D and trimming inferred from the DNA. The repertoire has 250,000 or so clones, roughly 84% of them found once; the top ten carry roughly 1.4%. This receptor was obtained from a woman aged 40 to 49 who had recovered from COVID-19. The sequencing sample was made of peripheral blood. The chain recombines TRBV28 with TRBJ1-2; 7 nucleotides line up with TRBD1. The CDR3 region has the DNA TGTGCCAGCAGTGGGGGGACAGCTAGGTACACAGCTAACTATGGCTACACCTTC. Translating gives CASSGGTARYTANYGYTF.